The clone carrying this TCR beta chain was seen many times. Its antigen is unknown. Hyperthyroidism patients, aged 18 to 65, were newly diagnosed, under 2 months' duration. The sample belongs to a study of Graves' ophthalmopathy and Graves' hyperthyroidism. Study-wide findings and caveats: The model achieved 70.59% sensitivity and roughly 72% specificity for ophthalmopathy progression.

Germline assignment: CDR1 LGHDT and CDR2 YNNKEL (reference sequence). Germline trimming cut 2 bases from V and 9 bases from J; bases unmatched to any gene: 6. There are 13 residues in the CDR3. As the template, RNA transcripts were used to amplify TCR beta CDR3 regions. First-round RT-PCR with HTBI primers preceded a second-round multiplex PCR. TCRdb re-called the multiplex PCR reads through MiXCR, storing one row per CDR3 protein. The sample consists of around 1,000,000 distinct CDR3 sequences, less than 45% of them appearing once. The receptor was derived from an adult man with Graves' hyperthyroidism. The sequenced material came from peripheral blood or thyroid tissue (not recorded which). The chain links TRBV3-1 to TRBJ2-7; 8 bases are a match to TRBD1. CDR3 DNA: TGTGCCAGCAGCCAACGGACAGGGCGGGGGCAGTACTTC. This encodes CASSQRTGRGQYF.